Listed below are T cell receptor beta chains from one sample, sequenced in a study of cytomegalovirus exposure and HLA in healthy donors. This table comes from immunoSEQ multiplex PCR, and its TCRdb copy is limited to in-frame clones, with some not included. The profile shows 150,000 to 250,000 clones, roughly 85% of them singletons. Sequencing used PBMCs. These receptors came from a woman aged 50 to 60 in good health and CMV-seronegative. CDR3s include the opening cysteine and the closing phenylalanine or tryptophan. D genes are given only for firm matches. Some rows mark clone size as missing; the rest say once, few, many or name a class of expanded clone.

d_call	clone_size	v_call	j_call	cdr3_nt	cdr3_aa
TRBD2	NA	TRBV11-2	TRBJ2-5	TGTGCCAGCAGCTCCGGGACTAGCGGGAGAGGTGAGACCCAGTACTTC	CASSSGTSGRGETQYF
TRBD2	NA	TRBV5-5	TRBJ2-2	TGTGCCAGCAGCTGGGCTAGCGGGTTGAACACCGGGGAGCTGTTTTTT	CASSWASGLNTGELFF
TRBD1	NA	TRBV6-6	TRBJ1-5	TGTGCCAGCACCCGGGACAGGGCGAGCAATCAGCCCCAGCATTTT	CASTRDRASNQPQHF
TRBD1	once	TRBV6-5	TRBJ2-5	TGTGCCAGCAGTTACACTCGGACAGGGCAAGAGACCCAGTACTTC	CASSYTRTGQETQYF
NA	NA	TRBV7-9	TRBJ2-4	TGTGCCAGCAGCTTAGCCCTCAGCTCGACAAGAATAGCCAAAAACATTCAGTACTTC	CASSLALSSTRIAKNIQYF
TRBD2	NA	TRBV30	TRBJ2-3	TGTGCCTGGAGTAGACTAGCGGTACCTAGCACAGATACGCAGTATTTT	CAWSRLAVPSTDTQYF
TRBD1	once	TRBV4-1	TRBJ2-3	TGCGCCAGCAGCCAAGCCCCCGGACAGGGGGTTAGCACAGATACGCAGTATTTT	CASSQAPGQGVSTDTQYF
NA	NA	TRBV28	TRBJ2-7	TGTGCCAGCAGTTTAAATCTCGGAGGGGTAGGCTACGAGCAGTACTTC	CASSLNLGGVGYEQYF
NA	NA	TRBV9	TRBJ1-2	TGTGCCAGCAGCGTAGTCCCGGGGGATGGCTACACCTTC	CASSVVPGDGYTF
NA	NA	TRBV28	TRBJ2-5	TGTGCCAGCAGTCGCAGGGGATGGGAGACCCAGTACTTC	CASSRRGWETQYF
NA	NA	TRBV4-2	TRBJ2-2	TGTGCCAGCAGCCAAGAGCTAGCACACACCGGGGAGCTGTTTTTT	CASSQELAHTGELFF
TRBD1	NA	TRBV5-1	TRBJ1-5	TGCGCCAGCGCCGGACAGGCCGGAAGGAATCAGCCCCAGCATTTT	CASAGQAGRNQPQHF
TRBD2	NA	TRBV5-4	TRBJ2-7	TGTGCCAGCAGCTCAAGCGGGAGTAGATCCTACGAGCAGTACTTC	CASSSSGSRSYEQYF
NA	NA	TRBV4-1	TRBJ2-3	TGCGCCAGCAGCCAAGGAGGATACACAGATACGCAGTATTTT	CASSQGGYTDTQYF
NA	NA	TRBV19	TRBJ2-7	TGTGCCAGTAGTATAGCGGGGGACTCTACCTACGAGCAGTACTTC	CASSIAGDSTYEQYF
TRBD1	few	TRBV25-1	TRBJ1-1	TGTGCCAGCAGAAGACAGGGAATACTCCTCGAAGCTTTCTTT	CASRRQGILLEAFF
NA	NA	TRBV5-1	TRBJ1-2	TGCGCCAGCAGCTTGGCCGGGGGAAATATGGGTGGCTACACCTTC	CASSLAGGNMGGYTF
TRBD2	NA	TRBV5-1	TRBJ2-3	TGCGCCAGCAGCTTGATAGCGGGAGGACCCCCGGATACGCAGTATTTT	CASSLIAGGPPDTQYF
TRBD2	NA	TRBV27	TRBJ2-3	TGTGCCAGCACCTCAATGGGTAGCGGGACAGATACGCAGTATTTT	CASTSMGSGTDTQYF
TRBD2	NA	TRBV14	TRBJ2-5	TGTGCCAGCAGCCCTCTGAGGACTAGCGGGAATAACCTCCAAGAGACCCAGTACTTC	CASSPLRTSGNNLQETQYF
TRBD2	NA	TRBV7-2	TRBJ2-2	TGTGCCAGCAGCTCGGGGCTGCGGGGGGCCGGGGAGCTGTTTTTT	CASSSGLRGAGELFF
NA	NA	TRBV19	TRBJ2-2	TGTGCCAGTAGTCTCTTGGGGAGCACCGGGGAGCTGTTTTTT	CASSLLGSTGELFF
NA	NA	TRBV15	TRBJ1-2	TGTGCCACCAGCAGACAGGGAGGGTACTATGGCTACACCTTC	CATSRQGGYYGYTF
NA	NA	TRBV28	TRBJ2-1	TGTGCCAGCAGTCGATACTACGGCGGGGTATCTTACAATGAGCAGTTCTTC	CASSRYYGGVSYNEQFF
NA	NA	TRBV7-2	TRBJ1-2	TGTGCCAGCAGCTTAGGCCGGGCCGGAGGTGGCTACACCTTC	CASSLGRAGGGYTF
TRBD1	NA	TRBV2	TRBJ1-2	TGTGCCAGCAGGCCGGGACAGGCTAACTATGGCTACACCTTC	CASRPGQANYGYTF
NA	NA	TRBV25-1	TRBJ1-2	TGTGCCAGCAGTGACCCCTCGGTCCGGGGAGGTGGCTACACCTTC	CASSDPSVRGGGYTF
TRBD2	once	TRBV25-1	TRBJ2-7	TGTGCCAGCAGGACTAGCGGGAGCTACGAGCAGTACTTC	CASRTSGSYEQYF
NA	few	TRBV6-4	TRBJ2-1	TGTGCCAGCAGTGTGGACTCGTACAATGAGCAGTTCTTC	CASSVDSYNEQFF
NA	NA	TRBV9	TRBJ2-7	TGTGCCAGCAGCGTAGACGGGAGTAGGCTTTACGAGCAGTACTTC	CASSVDGSRLYEQYF
TRBD1	NA	TRBV28	TRBJ2-7	TGTGCCACCCAGGACAGGGGGCGGAACTCCTACGAGCAGTACTTC	CATQDRGRNSYEQYF
NA	NA	TRBV10-2	TRBJ1-2	TGCGCCACTCAGGGTTACCCCTATGGCTACACCTTC	CATQGYPYGYTF
NA	NA	TRBV4-1	TRBJ2-7	TGCGCCAGCAGACGGCGACAGGCCACCCCCTACGAGCAGTACTTC	CASRRRQATPYEQYF
NA	NA	TRBV10-3	TRBJ1-5	TGTGCCATCAGTAATGGGGGAGGTAGCAATCAGCCCCAGCATTTT	CAISNGGGSNQPQHF
NA	NA	TRBV5-1	TRBJ2-5	TGCGCCAGCAGCTTGGTCCCTCCAGAGACCCAGTACTTC	CASSLVPPETQYF
NA	NA	TRBV7-9	TRBJ1-4	TGTGCCTCGGGGACTGACAATAATGAAAAACTGTTTTTT	CASGTDNNEKLFF
TRBD1	NA	TRBV7-9	TRBJ2-7	TGTGCCAGCAGCTTAAGAGGGACAGGGGGCTACGAGCAGTACTTC	CASSLRGTGGYEQYF
TRBD1	NA	TRBV6-1	TRBJ2-7	TGTGCCACGGACAGGGGGCTTCGGGAGCAGTACTTC	CATDRGLREQYF
NA	NA	TRBV4-1	TRBJ2-1	TGCGCCAGCAGCCAAGTATGGGCAGCCCAATACTACAATGAGCAGTTCTTC	CASSQVWAAQYYNEQFF
TRBD1	NA	TRBV19	TRBJ2-7	TGTGCCAGTAGTATATCGGACAGGGGCGTTTACGAGCAGTACTTC	CASSISDRGVYEQYF
TRBD1	NA	TRBV10-2	TRBJ2-1	TGCGCCAGCAGCCGGACAGGGCCCAATGAGCAGTTCTTC	CASSRTGPNEQFF
NA	NA	TRBV28	TRBJ1-2	TGTGCCAGCAGTCCCCACCAGGGCCCCTACTATGGCTACACCTTC	CASSPHQGPYYGYTF